What follows are 30 T cell receptor beta chains derived from one specimen sequenced in a study of CD8 T cells in ankylosing spondylitis. Broader study findings: Apparently characteristic of ankylosing spondylitis blood was a TCR beta motif (fewer than 10 highly homologous variants).

TCRdb fed the 5' RACE reads into MiXCR, producing one record per CDR3 protein. The table lists around 540,000 distinct CDR3 sequences, roughly 13% of them singletons, with about 6.5% in the top ten. Their specific antigens are unknown. The sample consisted of blood, either unsorted or a sorted T cell fraction (not recorded which). Every receptor here comes from a male donor with ankylosing spondylitis.

This sequence joins TRBV3-1 and TRBJ2-1, with D possibly TRBD2 on 6 matching bases. Trimming stripped 8 bases from V and 3 bases from J, with 11 bases between. This CDR3 has 13 residues. Germline V CDR1 and CDR2: LGHDT, YNNKEL (reference sequence). The CDR3 is CASRDGGYNEQFF. In DNA form, the CDR3 reads TGTGCCAGCCGGGACGGGGGCTACAATGAGCAGTTCTTC.

There are a few counts of this clonotype. V usage is TRBV11-2 and J usage is TRBJ1-1, with D hard to call. The CDR3 extends over 13 amino acids. The ends were cut back, 1 base at V and 6 bases at J, with 9 bases in the middle. Germline V gene lookup returns CDR1 SGHAT and CDR2 FQNNGV. For the CDR3, the DNA is TGTGCCAGCAGCTTAGGCAGTAGGGCTGAAGCTTTCTTT. Its protein product is CASSLGSRAEAFF.

This clonotype turned up a few times. The CDR3 DNA reads TGCAGTGCTAGAGATTTGGGCAGAGAGACCCAGTACTTC. As protein: CSARDLGRETQYF. J is TRBJ2-5 and V is TRBV20-1, with D unresolved. The ends were cut back, 0 bases at V and 4 bases at J, with 9 bases in the middle. Germline CDR1 and CDR2: DFQATT and SNEGSKA (reference sequence). The CDR3 totals 13 residues.

This clonotype was counted a few times. The chain is built from TRBV20-1 and TRBJ1-1, with 7 bases aligning to TRBD1. The CDR3 loop spans 14 amino acids. The junction had 8 bases not matched to a gene; V was cut back by 3 bases and J by 4 bases. CDR1 DFQATT and CDR2 SNEGSKA come from the germline V gene (reference sequence). This chain's CDR3 is CSAREGAPFTEAFF. CDR3 in DNA: TGCAGTGCTAGGGAGGGGGCGCCTTTCACTGAAGCTTTCTTT.

In its sample, this clonotype was seen a few times. The genes are TRBV25-1 and TRBJ2-4, with D perhaps assigned TRBD1 or TRBD2 (6 bases each). This CDR3 has 13 residues. Trimming pared 3 bases from V and 11 bases from J, leaving 14 bases between. The V gene's germline CDR1 is MGHDK and CDR2 SYGVNS. CDR3 residues: CASSDGWGALQYF. The CDR3 bases are TGTGCCAGCAGTGATGGATGGGGGGCACTTCAGTACTTC.

This clonotype has a handful of counts. V is TRBV7-6 and J is TRBJ2-1; D is tentatively TRBD1 or TRBD2 (6 bases each). V lost 5 bases to trimming and J lost 1 base, with 15 bases between them. This CDR3 has 16 amino acids. Germline-derived CDR1 and CDR2 are SGHVS and FNYEAQ. The CDR3 DNA reads TGTGCCAGCAGCGCCCTTGGGGGGCTGTCCTACAATGAGCAGTTCTTC. Its protein is CASSALGGLSYNEQFF.

The chain combines TRBV7-8 with TRBJ2-3; TRBD1 aligns across 7 bases. CDR1 and CDR2 from the germline V gene are SGHVS and FQNEAQ. V lost 2 bases to trimming and J lost 0 bases; unmatched junction nucleotides: 5. The CDR3 has 16 residues. The CDR3: CASSLLGDRSTDTQYF. CDR3 DNA sequence: TGTGCCAGCAGCTTATTGGGGGACAGAAGCACAGATACGCAGTATTTT.

This clonotype was found a few times. The chain is built from TRBV27 and TRBJ1-2; no reliable D call. The germline CDR1 and CDR2 sequences are MNHEY and SMNVEV (reference sequence). With 0 bases removed from V and 4 bases from J, the gap between germline ends came to 6 bases. The CDR3 runs to 13 residues. The CDR3 is CASSLSGFYGYTF. CDR3 bases: TGTGCCAGCAGTTTATCGGGGTTCTATGGCTACACCTTC.

The chain links TRBV20-1 to TRBJ1-6; 7 nucleotides agree with TRBD1. The CDR3 covers 12 residues. Germline V gene lookup returns CDR1 DFQATT and CDR2 SNEGSKA (reference sequence). CDR3 sequence: CSTGTENSPLHF. For the CDR3, the DNA is TGCAGCACCGGGACAGAAAATTCACCCCTCCACTTT.

The chain couples TRBV9 to TRBJ2-1; 9 bases match TRBD2. J gave up 7 bases and V 4 bases, and 9 bases lay outside the gene matches. Looked up from germline, CDR1 is SGDLS and CDR2 is YYNGEE. The CDR3 contains 15 residues. The CDR3 is CASSPSSGGLNEQFF. DNA of the CDR3: TGTGCCAGCAGCCCGAGCAGCGGGGGGTTGAATGAGCAGTTCTTC.

Only a few counts were recorded for this clonotype. This chain's CDR3 is CASRYTGDGYGYTF. In nucleotides, the CDR3 is TGTGCCAGCAGGTATACAGGGGATGGCTATGGCTACACCTTC. This chain uses TRBV7-2 with TRBJ1-2; 7 bases map to TRBD1. Germline trimming cut 6 bases from V and 4 bases from J; bases unmatched to any gene: 8. The CDR3 is 14 residues long. Germline V CDR1 and CDR2: SGHTA, FQGNSA.

This clonotype was seen a few times. V usage is TRBV28 and J usage is TRBJ2-7; 9 bases align to TRBD2. V lost 6 bases and J lost 0; bases outside the gene matches: 18. The CDR3 has 19 residues. Per the germline V gene, CDR1 is MDHEN and CDR2 is SYDVKM. CDR3 residues: CASSVAGAGPQRSSYEQYF. Here the CDR3 DNA reads TGTGCCAGCAGCGTAGCGGGAGCTGGCCCTCAAAGGAGCTCCTACGAGCAGTACTTC. The whole variable domain, remainder taken from reference TRBV28 and TRBJ2-7, is DVKVTQSSRYLVKRTGEKVFLECVQDMDHENMFWYRQDPGLGLRLIYFSYDVKMKEKGDIPEGYSVSREKKERFSLILESASTNQTSMYLCASSVAGAGPQRSSYEQYFGPGTRLTVT.

This clonotype occurred a few times. Here the CDR3 DNA reads TGTGCCAGCAGCTTAGAGGTCTACGCGAACACCGGGGAGCTGTTTTTT. Amino acids: CASSLEVYANTGELFF. This sequence joins TRBV11-2 and TRBJ2-2; D gene unclear. The V gene's germline CDR1 is SGHAT and CDR2 FQNNGV. The V end was cut by 0 bases, the J end by 0 bases, with 8 bases between. The CDR3 has 16 residues.

This clonotype was recorded many times. The chain recombines TRBV5-1 with TRBJ1-1, with D possibly being TRBD1 (5 bases). CDR1 is SGHRS, CDR2 YFSETQ, per germline. The CDR3 sequence is 14 residues long. The germline V and J ends were trimmed by 3 bases and 5 bases, with 14 bases remaining between them. The CDR3 DNA is TGCGCCAGCAGCTCAGGAGGGGAGAGGACTGAAGCTTTCTTT. This gives the protein CASSSGGERTEAFF.

The V call is TRBV4-1, the J call TRBJ1-2; D possibly corresponds to TRBD1 (6 bases). Per the germline V gene, CDR1 is MGHRA and CDR2 is YSYEKL. The CDR3 totals 17 residues. With 0 bases removed from V and 4 bases from J, the gap between germline ends came to 18 bases. CDR3 nucleotides: TGCGCCAGCAGCCAAGATCCCGGGACAACCCTCATCTATGGCTACACCTTC. Translating gives CASSQDPGTTLIYGYTF.

The J gene is TRBJ2-1, the V gene TRBV12-3 or TRBV12-4; D unresolved. The CDR3 totals 14 residues. V was cut by 5 bases and J by 3 bases, with 11 bases left in between. The CDR3 here is CASSPSTVYNEQFF. The CDR3 DNA reads TGTGCCAGCAGTCCCTCAACCGTCTACAATGAGCAGTTCTTC.

This clonotype showed up many times. The rearrangement joins TRBV12-3 or TRBV12-4 to TRBJ2-2, with TRBD1 matching 8 bases. The ends lost 6 bases at V and 2 bases at J; junction bases unmatched: 5. CDR3 length: 15 residues. CDR3 coding DNA: TGTGCCAGCAGCGGGACAGGCAGTAACACCGGGGAGCTGTTTTTT. Translation gives CASSGTGSNTGELFF.

The rearrangement joins TRBV14 to TRBJ2-1, with D hard to call. Germline V gives CDR1 SGHDN, CDR2 FVKESK. The CDR3 has 16 residues. With 3 bases removed from V and 6 bases from J, the gap between germline ends came to 18 bases. CDR3 DNA sequence: TGTGCCAGCAGCCATTCGGGCCGGTGGTTAGGCAATGAGCAGTTCTTC. Translation: CASSHSGRWLGNEQFF. The variable domain in full, with the rest retrieved from reference TRBV14 and TRBJ2-1, is EAGVTQFPSHSVIEKGQTVTLRCDPISGHDNLYWYRRVMGKEIKFLLHFVKESKQDESGMPNNRFLAERTGGTYSTLKVQPAELEDSGVYFCASSHSGRWLGNEQFFGPGTRLTVL.

The chain is built from TRBV5-1 and TRBJ1-6, with D hard to call. The CDR3 covers 15 residues. V lost 0 bases and J lost 5, with 9 bases in between. Germline-derived CDR1 and CDR2 are SGHRS and YFSETQ. DNA of the CDR3: TGCGCCAGCAGCTTGGTTCGGACGGATAATTCACCCCTCCACTTT. Translated, it gives CASSLVRTDNSPLHF. Combining the CDR3 with reference TRBV5-1 and TRBJ1-6 gives the whole variable domain KAGVTQTPRYLIKTRGQQVTLSCSPISGHRSVSWYQQTPGQGLQFLFEYFSETQRNKGNFPGRFSGRQFSNSRSEMNVSTLELGDSALYLCASSLVRTDNSPLHFGNGTRLTVT.

This clonotype was seen more than once but under ten times. V and J are TRBV29-1 and TRBJ2-6; a weak D match, TRBD2 (7 bases). V was shortened by 4 bases and J by 0 bases, with 16 bases between the two germline ends. The CDR3 is 17 amino acids. Germline CDR1 SQVTM, CDR2 ANQGSEA. CDR3 sequence reads: CSVAWGGAPSGANVLTF. The CDR3 nucleotides read TGCAGCGTTGCTTGGGGGGGGGCTCCCTCTGGGGCCAACGTCCTGACTTTC. Supplemented by reference TRBV29-1 and TRBJ2-6, the full variable domain reads SAVISQKPSRDICQRGTSLTIQCQVDSQVTMMFWYRQQPGQSLTLIATANQGSEATYESGFVIDKFPISRPNLTFSTLTVSNMSPEDSSIYLCSVAWGGAPSGANVLTFGAGSRLTVL.

As for this clonotype: One base away lies a much larger clone, so this may be a sequencing read error. The chain is built from TRBV11-2 and TRBJ1-5; the match to TRBD1 covers 9 bases. Looked up from germline, CDR1 is SGHAT and CDR2 is FQNNGV. CDR3 length: 15 residues. The J segment lost 8 bases and the V segment lost 4 bases, leaving 9 bases of the junction unmatched. The CDR3 DNA is TGTGCCAGCAGCTCGGGGACAGGGACTCGCGAGCCCCAGCATTTT. Its translation is CASSSGTGTREPQHF.

The chain combines TRBV18 with TRBJ1-1; TRBD1 matches at 9 bases. V dropped 1 base and J dropped 3; count of bases not matched to a gene: 3. The CDR3 totals 15 residues. The V gene's germline CDR1 is KGHSH and CDR2 LQKENI. CDR3 loop: CASSPLTGGYTEAFF. The CDR3, as DNA: TGTGCCAGCTCACCACTCACAGGGGGCTACACTGAAGCTTTCTTT. The variable domain in full, completed from reference TRBV18 and TRBJ1-1, reads NAGVMQNPRHLVRRRGQEARLRCSPMKGHSHVYWYRQLPEEGLKFMVYLQKENIIDESGMPKERFSAEFPKEGPSILRIQQVVRGDSAAYFCASSPLTGGYTEAFFGQGTRLTVV.

This clonotype showed up many times. The chain recombines TRBV7-2 with TRBJ1-3; D possibly corresponds to TRBD1 (5 bases). This CDR3 has 14 residues. The germline V and J ends were trimmed by 4 bases and 0 bases, with 7 bases remaining between them. The germline V gene encodes CDR1 SGHTA and CDR2 FQGNSA. DNA for the CDR3: TGTGCCAGCAGCTCAGGGAGCTCTGGAAACACCATATATTTT. Translation gives CASSSGSSGNTIYF. Supplemented by reference TRBV7-2 and TRBJ1-3, the full variable domain reads GAGVSQSPSNKVTEKGKDVELRCDPISGHTALYWYRQSLGQGLEFLIYFQGNSAPDKSGLPSDRFSAERTGGSVSTLTIQRTQQEDSAVYLCASSSGSSGNTIYFGEGSWLTVV.

The V call is TRBV20-1, the J call TRBJ2-1, with 9 bases identical to TRBD2. The CDR3 length is 14 residues. Trimming cost V 6 bases and J 4 bases; bases outside gene matches: 7. Germline CDR1 is DFQATT and CDR2 is SNEGSKA (reference sequence). The CDR3 region is CSALAGLAYNEQFF. The CDR3 bases are TGCAGTGCCCTGGCGGGACTAGCTTACAATGAGCAGTTCTTC.

The rearrangement joins TRBV4-2 to TRBJ2-3; TRBD2 agrees at 9 bases. Looked up from germline, CDR1 is LGHNA and CDR2 is YNFKEQ. The ends lost 0 bases at V and 4 bases at J; junction bases unmatched: 5. This CDR3 has 16 residues. The CDR3 sequence: CASSQEPTSGPDTQYF. The DNA of the CDR3 is TGTGCCAGCAGCCAAGAACCGACTAGCGGTCCAGATACGCAGTATTTT.

This clonotype was seen more than once but under ten times. This chain uses TRBV5-1 with TRBJ1-1; the D gene is possibly TRBD1 (5 bases). The CDR3 totals 14 residues. V lost 7 bases to trimming and J lost 2 bases, with 15 bases between them. Germline V gene data show CDR1 as SGHRS and CDR2 as YFSETQ. Here the CDR3 reads CASGGRGDNTEAFF. The CDR3 coding sequence is TGCGCCAGCGGGGGACGGGGGGATAACACTGAAGCTTTCTTT. Variable domain in full (rest from reference TRBV5-1 and TRBJ1-1): KAGVTQTPRYLIKTRGQQVTLSCSPISGHRSVSWYQQTPGQGLQFLFEYFSETQRNKGNFPGRFSGRQFSNSRSEMNVSTLELGDSALYLCASGGRGDNTEAFFGQGTRLTVV.

The chain couples TRBV20-1 to TRBJ2-5; the match to TRBD2 covers 11 bases. V lost 4 bases, J lost 1 base, and 5 bases stayed unmatched. The germline CDR1 and CDR2 sequences are DFQATT and SNEGSKA (reference sequence). The length of the CDR3 is 15 residues. CDR3 nucleotide sequence: TGCAGTGCTACACGGACTAGCGGGTCCCAAGAGACCCAGTACTTC. Encoded protein: CSATRTSGSQETQYF.

The sample holds a few counts of this clonotype. The chain has TRBV5-6 and TRBJ2-1, with D uncertain. The ends were cut back, 1 base at V and 9 bases at J, with 8 bases in the middle. Germline loops: CDR1 SGHDT, CDR2 YYEEEE. The CDR3 spans 12 residues. The CDR3 reads CASSLTGFEQFF. The CDR3 region has the DNA TGTGCCAGCAGCTTGACCGGGTTTGAGCAGTTCTTC.

This clonotype was seen repeatedly, ten times or more. This sequence joins TRBV6-5 and TRBJ2-1; D may match TRBD1 or TRBD2 (5 bases each). Trimming shortened V by 4 bases and J by 10 bases, and 17 bases separated the two germline ends. CDR3 length equals 14 residues. CDR1 and CDR2 (germline): MNHEY, SVGAGI. The CDR3 nucleotides read TGTGCCAGCAGTTTCACCGGGGCGATCGGGGAGCAGTTCTTC. It encodes CASSFTGAIGEQFF.

V usage is TRBV9 and J usage is TRBJ1-2; TRBD1 aligns across 7 bases. Germline V lookup: CDR1 SGDLS, CDR2 YYNGEE. CDR3 size: 14 residues. V shed 1 base and J 2 bases; nucleotides not matched to a gene: 2. CDR3 DNA sequence: TGTGCCAGCAGCGTATTACAGGGGAACTATGGCTACACCTTC. Protein: CASSVLQGNYGYTF.